Below are 13 T cell receptor beta chains sequenced from a single sample in a study of Graves' ophthalmopathy and Graves' hyperthyroidism. Amplification targeted the TCR beta CDR3 regions, with RNA transcripts as the source material. Second-round multiplex PCR followed a first-round RT-PCR using HTBI primers. TCRdb reanalysed the multiplex PCR reads using MiXCR and keeps one entry per CDR3 protein. This table holds a few hundred thousand distinct CDR3 sequences, approximately 18% found once. The sample was peripheral blood. Receptors were obtained from an adult woman with stable Graves' hyperthyroidism.

The rearrangement uses TRBV27 and TRBJ1-2; no firm D call. The CDR3 totals 14 residues. Germline V lookup: CDR1 MNHEY, CDR2 SMNVEV (reference sequence). V was clipped by 2 bases and J by 8 bases, with 15 bases between them. For the CDR3, the DNA is TGTGCCAGCAGTTTAAAGAAAGGGATATACGGCTACACCTTC. Translated, it gives CASSLKKGIYGYTF.

The table lists this clonotype with many counts. This may come from a read error, since a much larger clone is one base off. The chain has TRBV12-3 or TRBV12-4 and TRBJ1-2; no definite D call. Deletions cut 3 bases from V and 3 bases from J, with 5 bases between. The length of the CDR3 is 12 residues. CDR3 sequence: CASSFRDYGYTF. The CDR3 DNA follows: TGTGCCAGCAGTTTTAGGGACTATGGCTACACCTTC.

This clonotype was recorded many times. The chain links TRBV4-3 to TRBJ2-2; 7 positions agree with TRBD2. Germline V CDR1 and CDR2: LGHNA, YSLEER. CDR3 length equals 15 residues. J gave up 1 base and V 1 base, and 0 bases lay outside the gene matches. CDR3 sequence reads: CASSQAGGNTGELFF. CDR3 bases: TGCGCCAGCAGCCAAGCGGGAGGGAACACCGGGGAGCTGTTTTTT.

The CDR3 here is CASSLGGQVTSSPLHF. The CDR3 DNA reads TGTGCCAGCAGTTTAGGGGGACAAGTCACCTCTTCACCCCTCCACTTT. The chain employs TRBV12-3 or TRBV12-4 and TRBJ1-6; D perhaps matches TRBD1 (6 bases). CDR3 length: 16 residues. V was cut by 1 base and J by 9 bases, with 16 bases left in between.

This chain joins TRBV11-1 and TRBJ2-2; 15 nucleotides agree with TRBD2. Germline CDR1 is SGHAT and CDR2 is FQDESV (reference sequence). CDR3 length: 18 residues. The trim removed 3 bases at V and 2 bases at J, leaving 4 bases unmatched. CDR3 sequence reads: CASSFPGLAGGNTGELFF. The DNA for the CDR3 is TGTGCCAGCAGCTTTCCGGGACTAGCGGGAGGAAACACCGGGGAGCTGTTTTTT.

This clonotype came up a few times. As DNA, the CDR3 is TGCAGTGCTTATAAATTGGGCCGGACCATGAACACTGAAGCTTTCTTT. As protein: CSAYKLGRTMNTEAFF. The chain couples TRBV20-1 to TRBJ1-1; no firm D call. The CDR3 covers 16 residues. The V and J ends lost 5 bases and 0 bases respectively, with 19 bases between them. The germline CDR1 and CDR2 sequences are DFQATT and SNEGSKA (reference sequence).

At least ten counts were recorded for this clonotype. A much larger clone is a single base away; this may be a read error. The rearrangement uses TRBV28 and TRBJ2-7; D might be TRBD1 or TRBD2, each matching 5 bases. The germline gives CDR1 MDHEN, CDR2 SYDVKM. With 3 bases removed from V and 2 bases from J, the gap between germline ends came to 14 bases. The CDR3 contains 15 residues. The CDR3 loop is CASSFFRQRPYEQYF. The DNA for the CDR3 is TGTGCCAGCAGTTTCTTTAGACAGCGGCCCTACGAGCAGTACTTC.

This clonotype has ten or more counts. The chain employs TRBV7-3 and TRBJ2-2; 12 bases line up with TRBD2. CDR3 length: 16 residues. After removal of 4 bases from V and 5 bases from J, the junction contained 5 bases not matched to a gene. Germline V CDR1 and CDR2: SGHTA, FQGTGA. This CDR3 reads CASSSTGTSGTGELFF. CDR3 DNA: TGTGCCAGCAGCTCAACCGGGACTAGCGGGACCGGGGAGCTGTTTTTT. Based on the CDR3 plus reference TRBV7-3 and TRBJ2-2, the full variable domain is GAGVSQTPSNKVTEKGKYVELRCDPISGHTALYWYRQSLGQGPEFLIYFQGTGAADDSGLPNDRFFAVRPEGSVSTLKIQRTERGDSAVYLCASSSTGTSGTGELFFGEGSRLTVL.

This clonotype occurred many times. The chain is built from TRBV18 and TRBJ1-1; D possibly corresponds to TRBD1 (6 bases). Germline V CDR1 and CDR2: KGHSH, LQKENI. The CDR3 is made up of 13 amino acids. V dropped 2 bases and J dropped 6 bases, with 10 bases sitting between them. CDR3 nucleotide sequence: TGTGCCAGCTCACCAAGGACAGCCCCTGAAGCTTTCTTT. The encoded protein is CASSPRTAPEAFF. The variable domain in full, with the rest retrieved from reference TRBV18 and TRBJ1-1, is NAGVMQNPRHLVRRRGQEARLRCSPMKGHSHVYWYRQLPEEGLKFMVYLQKENIIDESGMPKERFSAEFPKEGPSILRIQQVVRGDSAAYFCASSPRTAPEAFFGQGTRLTVV.

This clonotype has only a few counts. The germline gene is not matched at one end of the junction; a read error may be the cause. The chain carries TRBV11-1 and TRBJ2-7, with D perhaps TRBD2 (6 bases). The germline gives CDR1 SGHAT, CDR2 FQDESV (reference sequence). The CDR3 sequence is 14 residues long. CDR3 bases: TGTGCCAGCAGCTTAAGACTAGTTCCCTACGAGCAGTGCTTC. This sequence encodes CASSLRLVPYEQCF.

In this sample, this clonotype turned up many times. The genes are TRBV10-2 and TRBJ1-5; D unclear. The germline V gene has CDR1 WSHSY and CDR2 SAAADI. Trimming took 5 bases from V and 2 from J, leaving 16 bases between them. The CDR3 runs 16 residues. The CDR3 nucleotides read TGCGCCAGCAGTACCGGACTAACTTTAGGCAATCAGCCCCAGCATTTT. This sequence encodes CASSTGLTLGNQPQHF.

Only a few counts were recorded for this clonotype. The chain has TRBV9 and TRBJ2-4, with D tentatively TRBD2 (7 bases). V shed 3 bases and J shed 9 bases, with 19 bases lying between them. Per the germline V gene, CDR1 is SGDLS and CDR2 is YYNGEE. CDR3 length: 15 amino acids. In DNA, the CDR3 is TGTGCCAGCAGCGCCGCGACAGGCCCGGGGGGCATTCAGTACTTC. Translating gives CASSAATGPGGIQYF.

Ten or more counts support this clonotype. The J gene is TRBJ2-7, the V gene TRBV10-3; 7 bases fit TRBD1. V lost 4 bases, J lost 6 bases, and 6 bases stayed unmatched. CDR1 and CDR2 from the germline V gene are ENHRY and SYGVKD. CDR3 length equals 13 residues. The CDR3 DNA reads TGTGCCATCAGTGGTAGACAGGGTGCCGAGCAGTACTTC. It is translated as CAISGRQGAEQYF.